This TCR beta chain came from a study of cytomegalovirus exposure and HLA in healthy donors. General study findings and limits: For most TCR sequences rarity was the rule, although some public TCRs occurred in many donors. It was reportedly the case that the classifier diagnosed cytomegalovirus status with high specificity and sensitivity. Analyses of presence and absence presupposed an approximately uniform sequencing depth across donors. A later analysis linked a missense DCLRE1C variant to TCR beta V- and J-gene trimming.

As concerns this clone: The antigen is undetermined.

V was clipped by 0 bases and J by 9 bases, with 16 bases between them. The CDR3 is 14 residues long. Germline assignment: CDR1 SGHNT and CDR2 YYREEE (reference sequence). The PCR employed 60 Vbeta primers together with 13 Jbeta primers. Profiled with immunoSEQ multiplex PCR; TCRdb holds only in-frame clones, not every one. Found here are approximately 100,000 clones, 69% of them singletons; the top ten hold 1.2%. What was sequenced was PBMCs. This clonotype originated in a female donor in good health and CMV-seronegative. The chain links TRBV5-4 to TRBJ2-7, with D possibly being TRBD2 (5 bases). The CDR3 DNA is TGTGCCAGCAGCTTGGAGGTTAGAGAGGGTGGGCAGTACTTC. Amino acid sequence: CASSLEVREGGQYF.